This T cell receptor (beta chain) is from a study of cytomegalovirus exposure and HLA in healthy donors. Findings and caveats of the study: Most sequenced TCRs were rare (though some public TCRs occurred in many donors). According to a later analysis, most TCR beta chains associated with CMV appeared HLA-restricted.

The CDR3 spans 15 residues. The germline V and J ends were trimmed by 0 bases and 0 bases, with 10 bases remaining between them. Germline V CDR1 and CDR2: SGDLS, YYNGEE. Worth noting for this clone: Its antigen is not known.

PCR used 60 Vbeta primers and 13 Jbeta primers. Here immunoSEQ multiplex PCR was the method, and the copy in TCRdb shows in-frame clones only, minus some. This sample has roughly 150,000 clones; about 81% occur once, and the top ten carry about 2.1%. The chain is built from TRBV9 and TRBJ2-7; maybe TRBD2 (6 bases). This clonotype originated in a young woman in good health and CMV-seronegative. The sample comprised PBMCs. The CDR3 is CASSVAAGRSYEQYF. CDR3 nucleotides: TGTGCCAGCAGCGTAGCAGCGGGCCGCTCCTACGAGCAGTACTTC.